The 7 T cell receptor beta chains listed next were all sequenced from one sample in a study of blood T cell repertoires in COVID-19. Profiled with immunoSEQ multiplex PCR; TCRdb holds only in-frame clones, not every one. The sample has about 140,000 clones, around 86% seen once. Sequencing input: peripheral blood. The receptor set was obtained from a human donor in a cohort sampled during active COVID-19.

V usage is TRBV9 and J usage is TRBJ2-7; 9 nucleotides match TRBD2. This CDR3 has 15 amino acids. With V trimmed by 6 bases and J by 4 bases, 11 bases remained unmatched. Germline CDR1 reads SGDLS; CDR2 reads YYNGEE. The CDR3 sequence: CASNSGSGSWYEQYF. The CDR3 nucleotides are TGTGCCAGCAACTCGGGTAGCGGGAGTTGGTACGAGCAGTACTTC.

The J gene is TRBJ2-7, the V gene TRBV6-5, with a weak D call TRBD2 (5 bases). Trimming left V 8 bases short and J 2 bases short, with 13 bases between. CDR3 length: 13 residues. CDR1 is MNHEY and CDR2 is SVGAGI in the germline V gene. CDR3 bases: TGTGCCAGCCGTACGGACGGGACCTACGAGCAGTACTTC. It encodes CASRTDGTYEQYF.

This clone was observed once. J is TRBJ2-5 and V is TRBV24-1; 7 bases fit TRBD1. The CDR3 length is 13 residues. J gave up 2 bases and V 9 bases, and 5 bases lay outside the gene matches. Germline CDR1 KGHDR, CDR2 SFDVKD. CDR3 in amino acids: CATSRGQQETQYF. In DNA, the CDR3 is TGTGCCACCTCGAGGGGACAGCAAGAGACCCAGTACTTC.

This chain uses TRBV18 with TRBJ1-2, with a weak D call TRBD1 (5 bases). Germline assignment: CDR1 KGHSH and CDR2 LQKENI. Trimming took 3 bases from V and 0 from J, leaving 11 bases between them. This CDR3 has 15 residues. This CDR3 is CASSPDGAANYGYTF. The CDR3 nucleotides read TGTGCCAGCTCACCCGATGGGGCGGCTAACTATGGCTACACCTTC.

V is TRBV7-3 and J is TRBJ2-3, with 8 bases that match TRBD1. Germline assignment: CDR1 SGHTA and CDR2 FQGTGA. The CDR3 consists of 17 residues. V gave up 2 bases and J gave up 4 bases; unmatched junction bases: 11. In DNA, the CDR3 is TGTGCCAGCAGCTTAGGATCAGGGGGCGTAAAGTCAGATACGCAGTATTTT. Protein product: CASSLGSGGVKSDTQYF.

The chain joins TRBV19 to TRBJ1-5, with 10 bases aligning to TRBD1. Germline CDR1 and CDR2: LNHDA and SQIVND (reference sequence). This CDR3 comprises 15 residues. V was pared by 1 base and J by 3 bases, with 0 bases of the junction left unmatched. CDR3 bases: TGTGCCAGTAGTATAGGACAGGGGGCCAATCAGCCCCAGCATTTT. Its protein is CASSIGQGANQPQHF.

The chain has TRBV29-1 and TRBJ1-1; D is unresolved. Germline values: CDR1 SQVTM, CDR2 ANQGSEA. CDR3 length: 12 residues. The V end was cut by 3 bases, the J end by 0 bases, with 5 bases between. CDR3 coding DNA: TGCAGCGTTGACCCCATGAACACTGAAGCTTTCTTT. Its protein product is CSVDPMNTEAFF.